This TCR beta chain emerged from a study of T cell responses to AZD1222 COVID-19 vaccine. The CDR3 loop spans 14 amino acids. V was shortened by 4 bases and J by 5 bases, with 11 bases between the two germline ends. Germline V gene data show CDR1 as LGHDT and CDR2 as YNNKEL (reference sequence). Second doses at about 4 or about 12 weeks were pooled. With respect to this clone: The antigen remains unidentified.

Sequenced by immunoSEQ multiplex PCR; TCRdb stores in-frame clones only, minus some. The sample shows approximately 100,000 clones, about 85% of them seen only once. Notes on the study in general: Across the whole spike, CD4 TCRs peaked at regions 160-218 and 743-854.

The TCR was taken from an adult who received the AZD1222 COVID-19 vaccine. The V gene is TRBV3-1 (or the pseudogene TRBV3-2), the J gene TRBJ2-2; D tentatively fits TRBD1 or TRBD2 (5 bases each). The sequencing here drew on peripheral blood, taken 28 days after the second AZD1222 dose. The CDR3 nucleotides read TGTGCCAGCAGCCGCAGAGGGGTAACCGGGGAGCTGTTTTTT. Translation: CASSRRGVTGELFF.